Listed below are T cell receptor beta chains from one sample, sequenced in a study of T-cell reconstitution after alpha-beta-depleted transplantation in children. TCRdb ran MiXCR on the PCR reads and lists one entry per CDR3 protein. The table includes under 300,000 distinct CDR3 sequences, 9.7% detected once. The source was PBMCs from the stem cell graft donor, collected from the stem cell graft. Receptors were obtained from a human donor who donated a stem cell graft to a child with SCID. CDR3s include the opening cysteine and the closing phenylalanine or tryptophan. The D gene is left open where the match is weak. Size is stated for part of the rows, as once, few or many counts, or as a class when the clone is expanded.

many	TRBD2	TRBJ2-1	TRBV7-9	TGTGCCAGCGCTACCCAGCGGGGGAGCTCCTACAATGAGCAGTTCTTC	CASATQRGSSYNEQFF
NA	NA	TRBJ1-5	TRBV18	TGTGCCAGCTCACCCGACAGAAATCAGCCCCCGCATTTT	CASSPDRNQPPHF
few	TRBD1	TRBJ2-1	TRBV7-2	TGTGCCAGCAGCGGGACAGCATACAATGAGCAGTTCTTC	CASSGTAYNEQFF
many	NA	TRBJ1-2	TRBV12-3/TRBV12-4	TGTGCCAGCAGTTTAGCGCGGGTTGGGCTCCTCTATGGCTACACCTTC	CASSLARVGLLYGYTF
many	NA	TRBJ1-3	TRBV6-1	TGTGCCAGCAGTGAAGTTGCCGGGAGCTCTGGAAACACCATATATTTT	CASSEVAGSSGNTIYF
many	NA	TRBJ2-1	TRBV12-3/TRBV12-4	TGTGCCAGCAACAGACAGTTTAACAATGAGCAGTTCTTC	CASNRQFNNEQFF
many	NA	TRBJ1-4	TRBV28	TGTGCCAGCAGTTTTTTAACGAAGAACTGGGGAGGAACTAATGAAAAACTGTTTTTT	CASSFLTKNWGGTNEKLFF
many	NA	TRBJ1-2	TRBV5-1	TGCGCCAGCAGCGCAGGAAGGTCGACTGGCTACACCTTC	CASSAGRSTGYTF
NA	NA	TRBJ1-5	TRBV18	TGTGCCAGCTCACCGTCAGGGTTTCATCAGCCCCAGCATTTT	CASSPSGFHQPQHF
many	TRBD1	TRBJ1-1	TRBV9	TGTGCCAGCAGCGTAACAGGGGAGTACACTGAAGCTTTCTTT	CASSVTGEYTEAFF
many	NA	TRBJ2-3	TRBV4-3	TGCGCCAGCAGCCAAGAAACCGTTCTAGATTCGGGAGATACGCAGTATTTT	CASSQETVLDSGDTQYF
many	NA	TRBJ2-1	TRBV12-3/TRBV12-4	TGTGCCAGCAGTTTATCTTGGAGCTCCTACAATGAGCAGTTCTTC	CASSLSWSSYNEQFF
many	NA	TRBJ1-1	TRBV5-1	TGCGCCAGCAGCTTGGAGGTATCGGCCACTGAAGCTTTCTTT	CASSLEVSATEAFF
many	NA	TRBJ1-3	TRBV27	TGTGCCAGCAGTTTGAGGTCCAACACTGGAAACACCATATATTTT	CASSLRSNTGNTIYF
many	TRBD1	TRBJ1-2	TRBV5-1	TGCGCCAGCAGTTCCGACAGGGCGGGGGGCTACACCTTC	CASSSDRAGGYTF
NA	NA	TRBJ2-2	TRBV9	TGTGCCAGCACCCCGGTGAACACCGGGGAGCTGTTTTTT	CASTPVNTGELFF
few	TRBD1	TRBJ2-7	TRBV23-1	TGCGCCAGCAGTCAAGACTCGGACAGGGAGGCCTACGAGCAGTACTTC	CASSQDSDREAYEQYF
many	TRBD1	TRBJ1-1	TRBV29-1	TGCAGCGCTATCCAGGGGGCCCGATTGAACACTGAAGCTTTCTTT	CSAIQGARLNTEAFF
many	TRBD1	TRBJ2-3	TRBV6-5	TGTGCCAGCAGTTACTCGACAGGGGGCGCAGATACGCAGTATTTT	CASSYSTGGADTQYF
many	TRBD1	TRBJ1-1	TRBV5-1	TGCGCCAGCAGTCAACAGGGGACCCGGAACACTGAAGCTTTCTTT	CASSQQGTRNTEAFF
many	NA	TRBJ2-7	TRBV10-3	TGTGCCATCAGTGAGGTCGGGCAGGACGAGCAGTACTTC	CAISEVGQDEQYF
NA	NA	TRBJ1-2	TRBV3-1	TGTGCCAGCAGCCAAGGGCCTGCCTATGGCTACACCTTC	CASSQGPAYGYTF
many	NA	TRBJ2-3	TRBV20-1	TGCAGTGCTAGAGATCGGCAGGGCACAGATACGCAGTATTTT	CSARDRQGTDTQYF
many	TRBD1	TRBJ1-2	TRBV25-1	TGTGCCAGCAGTGAATATTGGGTCACAGGGGGTGCCTATGGCTACACCTTC	CASSEYWVTGGAYGYTF
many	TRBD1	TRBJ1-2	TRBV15	TGTGCCACCAGCAGCTTTTCGGGGACAGTCGGTATAGGCTACACCTTC	CATSSFSGTVGIGYTF
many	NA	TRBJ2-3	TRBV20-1	TGCAGTGCTAACCCTGTCCTCACAGATACGCAGTATTTT	CSANPVLTDTQYF
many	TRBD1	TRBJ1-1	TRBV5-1	TGCGCCAGCAGCATGACGGGACAGACGAACACTGAAGCTTTCTTT	CASSMTGQTNTEAFF
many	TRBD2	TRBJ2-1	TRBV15	TGTGCCACCAGCAGAGATCCATCGGGACTATGGGGCAATGAGCAGTTCTTC	CATSRDPSGLWGNEQFF
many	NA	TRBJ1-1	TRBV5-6	TGTGCCAGCAGATTCAGGGAAGGTGAAGCTTTCTTT	CASRFREGEAFF
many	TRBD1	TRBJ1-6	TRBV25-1	TGTGCCAGCACACAGGGGACAGGTTCACCCCTCCACTTT	CASTQGTGSPLHF
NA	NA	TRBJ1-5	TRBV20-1	TGCTGGGGCCAGGCCCCGGGGGGTCGGGGCAATCAGCCCCAGCATTTT	CWGQAPGGRGNQPQHF
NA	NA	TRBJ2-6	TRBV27	TGTGCCAGCACCCTGGACGGTTTGAGCTCTGGGGCCAACGTCCTGACTTTC	CASTLDGLSSGANVLTF
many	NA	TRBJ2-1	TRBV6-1	TGTGCCAGCAGGGGGTCAACATCGGGGGAGCAGTTCTTC	CASRGSTSGEQFF
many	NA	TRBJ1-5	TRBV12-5	TGTGCTAGTGGTTTGTCACCCCTTAATCAGCCCCAGCATTTT	CASGLSPLNQPQHF
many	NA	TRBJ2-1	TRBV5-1	TGCGCCAGCAGCTTGGAGGGGGACTCCTACAATGAGCAGTTCTTC	CASSLEGDSYNEQFF
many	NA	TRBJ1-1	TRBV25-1	TGTGCCAGCAGTGTATTGGGGTTAGCTGAAGCTTTCTTT	CASSVLGLAEAFF
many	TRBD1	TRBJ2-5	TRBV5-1	TGCGCCAGCAGCCCCGGGACAGGGGGCGTAGAGACCCAGTACTTC	CASSPGTGGVETQYF
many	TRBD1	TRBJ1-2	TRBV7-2	TGTGCCAGCAGCTTAGAACAGGGGGTCGGCTACACCTTC	CASSLEQGVGYTF
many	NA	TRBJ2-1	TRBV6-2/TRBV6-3	TGTGCCAGCAGTTACGGGGGGAGCTCCTACAATGAGCAGTTCTTC	CASSYGGSSYNEQFF
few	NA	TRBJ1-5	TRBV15	TGTGCCACCAGCATCGGCCAGGGGAGTCAGCCCCAGCATTTT	CATSIGQGSQPQHF
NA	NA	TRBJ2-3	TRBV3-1	TGTGCCAGCAGCCATTTTAAAGATACGCAGTATTTT	CASSHFKDTQYF
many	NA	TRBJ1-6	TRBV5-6	TGTGCCAGCAGCCTGGGGAGGAGACGGTCCTATAATTCACCCCTCCACTTT	CASSLGRRRSYNSPLHF
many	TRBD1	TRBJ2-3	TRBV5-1	TGCGCCAGCAGCTTGTACGGATCGGGGACAGGGGCTGCGGATACGCAGTATTTT	CASSLYGSGTGAADTQYF
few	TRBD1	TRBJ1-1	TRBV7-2	TGTGCCAGCAGCCCTCAACAGGGGATCACTGAAGCTTTCTTT	CASSPQQGITEAFF